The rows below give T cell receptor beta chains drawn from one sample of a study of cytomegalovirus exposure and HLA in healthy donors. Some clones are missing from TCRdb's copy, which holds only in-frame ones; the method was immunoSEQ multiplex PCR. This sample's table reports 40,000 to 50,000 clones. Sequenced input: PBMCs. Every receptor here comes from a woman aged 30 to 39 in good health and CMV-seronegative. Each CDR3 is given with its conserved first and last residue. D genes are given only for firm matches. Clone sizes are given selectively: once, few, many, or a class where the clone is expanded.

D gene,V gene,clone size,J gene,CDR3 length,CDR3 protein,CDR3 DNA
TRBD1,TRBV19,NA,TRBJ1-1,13,CASKGQGSTEAFF,TGTGCCAGTAAAGGACAGGGGAGCACTGAAGCTTTCTTT
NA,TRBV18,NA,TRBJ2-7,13,CASSDGGTYEQYF,TGTGCCAGCTCGGATGGGGGGACCTACGAGCAGTACTTC
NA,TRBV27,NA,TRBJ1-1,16,CASSFYVPGGNTEAFF,TGTGCCAGCAGTTTTTACGTCCCGGGTGGGAACACTGAAGCTTTCTTT
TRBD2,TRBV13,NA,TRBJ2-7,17,CASSRRLAGEVIDEQYF,TGTGCCAGCAGCCGTCGACTAGCGGGGGAAGTCATCGACGAGCAGTACTTC
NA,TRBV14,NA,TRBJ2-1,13,CASSLNVAGGTFF,NA
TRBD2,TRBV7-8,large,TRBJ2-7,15,CASSFGVAGAYEQYF,TGTGCCAGCAGCTTTGGGGTAGCGGGAGCATACGAGCAGTACTTC
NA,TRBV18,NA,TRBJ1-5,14,CASSPRDNYQPQHF,TGTGCCAGCTCGCCCCGGGACAATTATCAGCCCCAGCATTTT
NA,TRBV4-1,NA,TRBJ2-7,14,CASSHHNLFHEQYF,TGCGCCAGCAGCCACCACAACCTCTTCCACGAGCAGTACTTC
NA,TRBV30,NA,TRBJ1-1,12,CAWSDLNTEAFF,TGTGCCTGGAGCGACTTGAACACTGAAGCTTTCTTT
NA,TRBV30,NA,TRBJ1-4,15,CAWNRPGLDFEKLFF,TGTGCCTGGAACCGACCGGGACTGGATTTTGAAAAACTGTTTTTT
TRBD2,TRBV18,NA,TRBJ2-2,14,CASHGLAVTGELFF,TGTGCCAGCCACGGACTAGCGGTCACCGGGGAGCTGTTTTTT
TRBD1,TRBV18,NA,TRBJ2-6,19,CASSPLPGQGTGGANVLTF,TGTGCCAGCTCACCGCTACCGGGACAGGGGACTGGTGGGGCCAACGTCCTGACTTTC
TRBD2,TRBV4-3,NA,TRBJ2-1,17,CASSQSLKREGDYEQFF,TGCGCCAGCAGCCAATCCCTAAAGCGGGAGGGGGATTATGAGCAGTTCTTC
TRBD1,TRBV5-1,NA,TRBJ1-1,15,CASSRTGTGNTEAFF,TGCGCCAGCAGCCGAACCGGGACAGGGAACACTGAAGCTTTCTTT
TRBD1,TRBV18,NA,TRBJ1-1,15,CASSPPGRGQTEAFF,TGTGCCAGCTCACCACCAGGCAGGGGGCAAACTGAAGCTTTCTTT
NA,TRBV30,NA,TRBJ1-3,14,CAWSVTASGNTIYF,TGTGCCTGGAGTGTGACAGCTTCTGGAAACACCATATATTTT
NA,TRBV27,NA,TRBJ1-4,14,CASKRRAGLEKLFF,TGTGCCAGCAAGAGAAGGGCGGGTCTGGAAAAACTGTTTTTT
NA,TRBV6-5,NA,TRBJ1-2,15,CASSYESGLNYGYTF,TGTGCCAGCAGTTACGAGTCAGGGCTAAACTATGGCTACACCTTC
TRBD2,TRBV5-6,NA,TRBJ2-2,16,CASSRGLAGVPGELFF,TGTGCCAGCAGCCGGGGACTAGCGGGAGTACCCGGGGAGCTGTTTTTT
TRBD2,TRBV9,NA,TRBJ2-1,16,CASSVVGGDGNNEQFF,TGTGCCAGCAGCGTAGTGGGGGGGGACGGAAACAATGAGCAGTTCTTC
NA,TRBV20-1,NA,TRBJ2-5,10,CSASRSEQYF,TGCAGTGCTAGTCGGTCTGAGCAGTACTTC
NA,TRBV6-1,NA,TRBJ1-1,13,CASNRAPNTEAFF,TGTGCCAGCAACAGGGCCCCGAACACTGAAGCTTTCTTT
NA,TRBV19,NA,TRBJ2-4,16,CASSMSGVGAKNIQYF,TGTGCCAGTAGTATGTCAGGGGTTGGGGCCAAAAACATTCAGTACTTC
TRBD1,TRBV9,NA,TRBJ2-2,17,CASSVADRGRNTGELFF,TGTGCCAGCAGCGTGGCGGACAGGGGGCGGAACACCGGGGAGCTGTTTTTT
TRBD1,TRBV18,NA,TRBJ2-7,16,CASSPQGQGWTYEQYF,TGTGCCAGCTCACCACAGGGACAGGGTTGGACCTACGAGCAGTACTTC
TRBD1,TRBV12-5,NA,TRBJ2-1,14,CASGGTGHYNEQFF,TGTGCTAGTGGGGGGACAGGGCACTACAATGAGCAGTTCTTC
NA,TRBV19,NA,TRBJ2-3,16,CASSIIRGVCTDTQYF,TGTGCCAGTAGTATCATTAGGGGCGTATGCACAGATACGCAGTATTTT
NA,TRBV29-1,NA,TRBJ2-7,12,CSVETRDYEQYF,TGCAGCGTTGAAACCAGGGACTACGAGCAGTACTTC
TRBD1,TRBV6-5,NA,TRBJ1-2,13,CASRQQGAQGYTF,TGTGCCAGCAGGCAACAGGGGGCGCAGGGCTACACCTTC
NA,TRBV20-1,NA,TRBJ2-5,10,CSALQGTQYF,TGCAGTGCCCTCCAGGGGACCCAGTACTTC
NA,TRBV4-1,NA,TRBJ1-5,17,CASSPGRGIYSNQPQHF,TGCGCCAGCAGCCCCGGGCGGGGAATTTATAGCAATCAGCCCCAGCATTTT
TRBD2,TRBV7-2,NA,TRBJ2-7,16,CASSPQLAGPSYEQYF,TGTGCCAGCAGCCCTCAGCTAGCGGGGCCCTCCTACGAGCAGTACTTC
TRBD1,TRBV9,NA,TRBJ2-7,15,CASSGRDRENYEQYF,TGTGCCAGCAGCGGCCGGGACAGAGAGAATTACGAGCAGTACTTC
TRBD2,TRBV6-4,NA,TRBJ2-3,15,CASSERLAGGDTQYF,TGTGCCAGCAGTGAGAGACTAGCGGGAGGGGATACGCAGTATTTT
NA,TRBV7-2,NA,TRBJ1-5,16,CASSLVAGISYQPQHF,TGTGCCAGCAGCTTAGTGGCAGGGATTAGCTATCAGCCCCAGCATTTT
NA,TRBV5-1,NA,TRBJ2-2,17,CASSLHAGRGIGGELFF,TGCGCCAGCAGCTTGCACGCAGGGCGAGGTATTGGCGGGGAGCTGTTTTTT
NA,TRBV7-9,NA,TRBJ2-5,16,CASSFGGLRFRETQYF,TGTGCCAGCAGCTTTGGAGGACTCCGGTTTCGGGAGACCCAGTACTTC
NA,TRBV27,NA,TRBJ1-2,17,CASTRLLPQGSNYGYTF,TGTGCCAGCACTCGACTCCTACCCCAGGGATCAAACTATGGCTACACCTTC
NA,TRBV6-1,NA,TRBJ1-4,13,CASSLGAEEKLFF,TGTGCCAGCAGTCTAGGGGCCGAGGAAAAACTGTTTTTT
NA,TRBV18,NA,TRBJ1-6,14,CASSPPGRESPLHF,TGTGCCAGCTCACCACCTGGGCGCGAATCACCCCTCCACTTT
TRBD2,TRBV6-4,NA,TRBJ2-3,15,CASSAVAGSTDTQYF,TGTGCCAGCAGTGCCGTAGCGGGAAGCACAGATACGCAGTATTTT
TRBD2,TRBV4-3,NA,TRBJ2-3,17,CASSQDLVGLAPDTQYF,TGCGCCAGCAGCCAAGACCTGGTCGGACTAGCGCCAGATACGCAGTATTTT
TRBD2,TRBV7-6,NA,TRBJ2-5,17,CASSPGRSGRGAETQYF,TGTGCCAGCAGCCCTGGACGGAGCGGGAGAGGGGCAGAGACCCAGTACTTC
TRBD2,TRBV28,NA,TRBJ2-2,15,CASSSQGEGTGELFF,TGTGCCAGCAGCTCCCAAGGGGAGGGCACCGGGGAGCTGTTTTTT
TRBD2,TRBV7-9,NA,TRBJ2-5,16,CASSLWGSGRVETQYF,TGTGCCAGCAGCCTCTGGGGTAGCGGGAGAGTAGAGACCCAGTACTTC
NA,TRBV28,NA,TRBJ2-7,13,CASIEGTTYEQYF,TGTGCCAGCATTGAGGGAACTACCTACGAGCAGTACTTC
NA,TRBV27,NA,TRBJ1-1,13,CASSVTGPTEAFF,TGTGCCAGCAGTGTGACAGGACCCACTGAAGCTTTCTTT
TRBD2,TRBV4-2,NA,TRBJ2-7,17,CASSQDIASGRSYEQYF,TGTGCCAGCAGCCAAGACATCGCTAGCGGGCGATCCTACGAGCAGTACTTC
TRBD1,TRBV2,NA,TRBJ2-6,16,CASVRDRGSGANVLTF,TGTGCCAGCGTGAGGGACAGGGGTTCTGGGGCCAACGTCCTGACTTTC
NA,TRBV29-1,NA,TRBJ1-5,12,CSALEGSQPQHF,TGCAGCGCCCTGGAGGGCAGTCAGCCCCAGCATTTT
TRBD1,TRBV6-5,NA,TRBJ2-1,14,CASSYWGQGSEQFF,TGTGCCAGCAGTTACTGGGGACAGGGGAGTGAGCAGTTCTTC
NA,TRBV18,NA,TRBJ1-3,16,CASSPRQGKSGNTIYF,TGTGCCAGCTCACCAAGGCAGGGGAAGTCAGGAAACACCATATATTTT
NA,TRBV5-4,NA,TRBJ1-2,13,CASSAPAGDGYTF,TGTGCCAGCAGCGCCCCGGCGGGGGATGGCTACACCTTC
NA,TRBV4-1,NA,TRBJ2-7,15,CASSYKVQGSYEQYF,TGCGCCAGCAGCTACAAAGTTCAGGGCTCCTACGAGCAGTACTTC
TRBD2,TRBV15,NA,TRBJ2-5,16,CATSRSGTSLQETQYF,TGTGCCACCAGCAGATCCGGGACTAGTCTCCAAGAGACCCAGTACTTC
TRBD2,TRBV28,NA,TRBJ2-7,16,CASSTLGLAGEREQYF,TGTGCCAGCAGTACATTAGGACTAGCGGGAGAGCGCGAGCAGTACTTC
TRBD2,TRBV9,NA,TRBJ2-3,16,CASSLTGTSGADTQYF,TGTGCCAGCAGCCTAACCGGGACTAGCGGGGCAGATACGCAGTATTTT
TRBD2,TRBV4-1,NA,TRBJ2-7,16,CASSQDWTRRRDEQYF,TGCGCCAGCAGCCAAGATTGGACTAGACGTCGGGACGAGCAGTACTTC
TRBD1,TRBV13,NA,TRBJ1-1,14,CASSRQGKRTEAFF,TGTGCCAGCAGCCGACAGGGTAAAAGAACTGAAGCTTTCTTT
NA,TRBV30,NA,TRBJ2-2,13,CARGLTNTGELFF,TGTGCGAGAGGACTAACGAACACCGGGGAGCTGTTTTTT